This passage covers 13 T cell receptor beta chains from one sample sequenced in a study of T cells in Graves' hyperthyroidism and ophthalmopathy. The investigators amplified TCR beta CDR3 regions from RNA transcripts. The HTBI primer set served for first-round RT-PCR of the TCR CDR3. One entry per CDR3 protein, called by TCRdb with MiXCR from the multiplex PCR reads. The sample lists 800,000 or so distinct CDR3 sequences; roughly 40% were seen once. Input material: blood. These receptors all come from a man younger than 30 with Graves' hyperthyroidism.

Concerning this clonotype: This may stem from a read error, because a much larger clone lies one nucleotide away. V usage is TRBV7-9 and J usage is TRBJ1-5, with TRBD1 identical over 8 bases. The CDR3 contains 14 residues. J lost 6 bases, V lost 6 bases, and 7 bases had no gene match. Per the germline V gene, CDR1 is SEHNR and CDR2 is FQNEAQ (reference sequence). The DNA of the CDR3 is TGTGCCAGCAGTGACCAGGGGGCCAGTCAGCCCCAGCATTTT. Amino acids: CASSDQGASQPQHF.

This clonotype was found many times. This rearrangement joins TRBV19 to TRBJ1-5; D unresolved. The CDR3 runs 13 residues. The germline gives CDR1 LNHDA, CDR2 SQIVND (reference sequence). Trimming removed 2 bases at V and 4 bases at J, with 6 bases between. In DNA, the CDR3 is TGTGCCAGTAGTATAATGGGGAATCAGCCCCAGCATTTT. Its translation: CASSIMGNQPQHF. Full variable domain (remainder filled in from reference TRBV19 and TRBJ1-5): DGGITQSPKYLFRKEGQNVTLSCEQNLNHDAMYWYRQDPGQGLRLIYYSQIVNDFQKGDIAEGYSVSREKKESFPLTVTSAQKNPTAFYLCASSIMGNQPQHFGDGTRLSIL.

This clonotype was picked up a small number of times. V gene TRBV7-6 combines with J gene TRBJ1-6; no clear D gene. Between the trimmed V and J ends, which lost 5 bases and 5 bases, there was a span of 10 bases. CDR3 length: 14 residues. Germline CDR1 is SGHVS and CDR2 is FNYEAQ. The DNA for the CDR3 is TGTGCCAGCAGCCCCCGAGCCCATAATTCACCCCTCCACTTT. Amino acids: CASSPRAHNSPLHF.

This chain links TRBV7-8 with TRBJ2-5; D not certain. The CDR3 contains 14 residues. From germline, CDR1 is SGHVS and CDR2 FQNEAQ. The V end was cut by 3 bases, the J end by 5 bases, with 13 bases between. The CDR3, as DNA: TGTGCCAGCAGCTTCTCTTGGGCGTGGGAGACCCAGTACTTC. Protein product: CASSFSWAWETQYF. Full variable domain (rest looked up from reference TRBV7-8 and TRBJ2-5): GAGVSQSPRYKVAKRGQDVALRCDPISGHVSLFWYQQALGQGPEFLTYFQNEAQLDKSGLPSDRFFAERPEGSVSTLKIQRTQQEDSAVYLCASSFSWAWETQYFGPGTRLLVL.

V and J are TRBV29-1 and TRBJ1-1; TRBD1 might be the D (5 bases). Trimming left V 4 bases short and J 3 bases short, with 12 bases between. The CDR3 covers 13 residues. Germline CDR1 is SQVTM and CDR2 is ANQGSEA. CDR3 in amino acids: CSVARGGYTEAFF. The CDR3 DNA is TGCAGCGTTGCTAGGGGAGGTTACACTGAAGCTTTCTTT.

The rearrangement uses TRBV25-1 and TRBJ1-6; D is perhaps TRBD1 (5 bases). V lost 0 bases and J 7 bases, leaving 13 bases between the germline ends. CDR1 and CDR2 from the germline V gene are MGHDK and SYGVNS. The CDR3 length is 16 residues. CDR3 bases: TGTGCCAGCAGTGAATATTGGCAGGGTAGCAATTCACCCCTCCACTTT. Translation: CASSEYWQGSNSPLHF.

This chain connects TRBV19 to TRBJ2-2; possible D gene TRBD2, 6 bases. Germline lookup yields CDR1 LNHDA and CDR2 SQIVND (reference sequence). The CDR3 has 14 residues. V was clipped by 6 bases and J by 0 bases, with 8 bases between them. Here the CDR3 DNA reads TGTGCCAGTAGGCTAGCGTCGAACACCGGGGAGCTGTTTTTT. Protein product: CASRLASNTGELFF.

The CDR3 nucleotides read TGTGCCAGCAGTTCCAGGGTCTTGCGAACGACTGAAGCTTTCTTT. Translation: CASSSRVLRTTEAFF. The chain recombines TRBV6-5 with TRBJ1-1; tentatively, D is TRBD1 (5 bases). The CDR3 has 15 residues. From germline, CDR1 is MNHEY and CDR2 SVGAGI. V lost 4 bases and J 5 bases, leaving 17 bases between the germline ends.

This clonotype was seen at least ten times. The chain carries TRBV15 and TRBJ1-5; D remains unclear. Trimming left V 3 bases short and J 0 bases short, with 12 bases between. The CDR3 has 16 residues. Germline CDR1 and CDR2: LNHNV and YYDKDF (reference sequence). Written as DNA, the CDR3 is TGTGCCACCAGCAGTCTATTTGGTAATAGCAATCAGCCCCAGCATTTT. Translating it yields CATSSLFGNSNQPQHF.

Remarks on this clonotype: This is likely a read error, given that the CDR3 carries no conserved phenylalanine or tryptophan at its end. The DNA is left out, because the CDR3 cannot be placed on it with certainty; the CDR3 is given as TCRdb lists it. The chain couples TRBV11-2 to TRBJ2-5. Germline loops: CDR1 SGHAT, CDR2 FQNNGV. The CDR3 is 9 amino acids in total, end residues counted. The CDR3: CASSAGWGL.

The table lists this clonotype with a few counts. This chain connects TRBV9 to TRBJ2-7; possibly TRBD2 for D (5 bases). The ends were cut back, 4 bases at V and 5 bases at J, with 25 bases in the middle. This CDR3 spans 17 amino acids. CDR1 SGDLS and CDR2 YYNGEE come from the germline V gene. CDR3 DNA: TGTGCCAGCAGCCTGGATGAGGTTTTCGGGATACCCCACGAGCAGTACTTC. It specifies CASSLDEVFGIPHEQYF. The whole variable domain, filled in from reference TRBV9 and TRBJ2-7, reads DSGVTQTPKHLITATGQRVTLRCSPRSGDLSVYWYQQSLDQGLQFLIQYYNGEERAKGNILERFSAQQFPDLHSELNLSSLELGDSALYFCASSLDEVFGIPHEQYFGPGTRLTVT.

This clonotype was observed many times. The chain links TRBV5-1 to TRBJ1-2; the D gene is possibly TRBD1 (5 bases). The CDR3 is made up of 14 amino acids. The germline V gene has CDR1 SGHRS and CDR2 YFSETQ. Trimming removed 0 bases from V and 4 bases from J, with 10 bases in between. CDR3 nucleotides: TGCGCCAGCAGCTTGGGCGGGACGACCTATGGCTACACCTTC. This translates into CASSLGGTTYGYTF.

The rearrangement uses TRBV9 and TRBJ1-1; D unresolved. The V end lost 5 bases, the J end lost 1 base, and 15 bases lay between the germline ends. The CDR3 spans 15 residues. CDR1 and CDR2 (germline): SGDLS, YYNGEE. DNA of the CDR3: TGTGCCAGCAGAGATCCGGGCCGAACGAACACTGAAGCTTTCTTT. Residues: CASRDPGRTNTEAFF.